This TCR beta chain is from a study of cytomegalovirus exposure and HLA in healthy donors. The PCR was carried out with 60 Vbeta primers and 13 Jbeta primers. Method: immunoSEQ multiplex PCR; TCRdb's copy keeps in-frame clones and lacks some. The table includes some 190,000 clones, more than 80% detected once. The CDR3 is 15 amino acids. Trimming took off 4 bases at V and 5 bases at J, with 15 bases between the two ends. The sequencing input was PBMCs. The V call is TRBV23-1, the J call TRBJ2-1; D possibly corresponds to TRBD1 (6 bases). TRBV23-1 belongs to the ORF category, with a function that is uncertain. The TCR originated in a male donor in good health and CMV-seronegative. This CDR3 is CASSPLRDMHNEQFF. In DNA form, the CDR3 reads TGCGCCAGCAGTCCCCTTAGGGACATGCACAATGAGCAGTTCTTC.